What follows are 21 T cell receptor beta chains derived from one specimen sequenced in a study of blood T cell repertoires in COVID-19 (dated by TCRdb to the early 2020s). The library was prepared using the immunoSEQ multiplex PCR assay. TCRdb obtained this table from immuneACCESS and retained in-frame rearrangements with V and J assigned. These tables miss some clones; where compared with another copy, unresolved V genes account for less than half of the shortfall, and the remainder is unexplained. The sample table shows around 160,000 clones, and more than 85% are seen once. The ten biggest clones cover roughly 2% of the sample. Sequenced material: peripheral blood. The receptor set was obtained from a woman aged 60-75 years with COVID-19, enrolled during active disease.

The rearrangement links TRBV5-4 to TRBJ2-5; tentative D call: TRBD1 (7 bases). The CDR3 runs to 14 residues. Germline V lookup: CDR1 SGHNT, CDR2 YYREEE (reference sequence). Trimming removed 0 bases from V and 12 bases from J, with 18 bases in between. Here the CDR3 reads CASSLGTGGDLEYF. The CDR3, as DNA: TGTGCCAGCAGCTTGGGGACAGGAGGGGATCTTGAGTACTTC. The full variable domain, completed using reference TRBV5-4 and TRBJ2-5, is ETGVTQSPTHLIKTRGQQVTLRCSSQSGHNTVSWYQQALGQGPQFIFQYYREEENGRGNFPPRFSGLQFPNYSSELNVNALELDDSALYLCASSLGTGGDLEYFGPGTRLLVL.

With respect to this clone: The junction does not match germline at one end; this may be a read error. V usage is TRBV6-6 and J usage is TRBJ1-4, with 11 bases fitting TRBD1. The CDR3 has 15 amino acids. CDR1 is MNHNY and CDR2 is SVGAGI in the germline V gene (reference sequence). The CDR3 loop reads CASRPQGQGAWGTGF. CDR3 in DNA: TGTGCCAGCAGACCCCAAGGACAGGGGGCGTGGGGGACCGGTTTT.

This chain uses TRBV19 with TRBJ1-5, with 9 bases identical to TRBD1. Trimming removed 5 bases from V and 6 bases from J; junction bases left unmatched: 5. Germline V gene sequence: CDR1 LNHDA, CDR2 SQIVND (reference sequence). The CDR3 loop spans 14 amino acids. CDR3 protein: CASSVTGGGQPQHF. CDR3 nucleotide sequence: TGTGCCAGTAGTGTCACAGGGGGCGGTCAGCCCCAGCATTTT.

This clone was seen once. The chain recombines TRBV6-2 or TRBV6-3 with TRBJ2-2, with 7 bases identical to TRBD1. With 5 bases clipped from V and 6 bases from J, the junction kept 12 bases outside the gene matches. CDR1 MNHEY and CDR2 SVGEGT come from the germline V gene. The CDR3 consists of 16 residues. The CDR3: CASSQSRDSLAGELFF. The DNA of the CDR3 is TGTGCCAGCAGTCAGTCCCGGGACAGTTTGGCCGGGGAGCTGTTTTTT.

The chain joins TRBV11-2 to TRBJ1-2, with a tentative D call TRBD1 (6 bases). The V end was cut by 1 base, the J end by 3 bases, with 9 bases between. Germline V lookup: CDR1 SGHAT, CDR2 FQNNGV. CDR3 size: 14 residues. The CDR3 sequence: CASSLAPGDYGYTF. CDR3 nucleotide sequence: TGTGCCAGCAGCTTAGCACCAGGGGACTATGGCTACACCTTC.

This clone was recorded once. The chain joins TRBV6-2 or TRBV6-3 to TRBJ1-4; the match to TRBD1 covers 9 bases. From germline, CDR1 is MNHEY and CDR2 SVGEGT. J lost 10 bases, V lost 4 bases, and 7 bases had no gene match. CDR3 length equals 14 residues. CDR3 residues: CASSSGTGIGKLFF. Written as DNA, the CDR3 is TGTGCCAGCAGTTCCGGGACAGGGATAGGAAAACTGTTTTTT.

The chain couples TRBV7-2 to TRBJ1-4; possible D gene TRBD1, 6 bases. The ends were cut back, 5 bases at V and 8 bases at J, with 21 bases in the middle. From germline, CDR1 is SGHTA and CDR2 FQGNSA. This CDR3 is built from 16 residues. This chain's CDR3 is CASSPLSPTGQEKLFF. Written as DNA, the CDR3 is TGTGCCAGCAGCCCCCTATCTCCTACGGGACAAGAAAAACTGTTTTTT.

V usage is TRBV2 and J usage is TRBJ1-2; D is undetermined. This CDR3 comprises 11 residues. The V end lost 9 bases, the J end lost 8 bases, and 13 bases lay between the germline ends. Per germline, CDR1 SNHLY and CDR2 FYNNEI. CDR3 bases: TGTGCCAGTTCCCAACTAGGGGGCTACACCTTC. Amino acid sequence: CASSQLGGYTF. The full variable domain, completed using reference TRBV2 and TRBJ1-2, is EPEVTQTPSHQVTQMGQEVILRCVPISNHLYFYWYRQILGQKVEFLVSFYNNEISEKSEIFDDQFSVERPDGSNFTLKIRSTKLEDSAMYFCASSQLGGYTFGSGTRLTVV.

The chain recombines TRBV2 with TRBJ2-1; 10 nucleotides agree with TRBD2. V was pared by 2 bases and J by 2 bases, with 0 bases of the junction left unmatched. The germline gives CDR1 SNHLY, CDR2 FYNNEI. The length of the CDR3 is 15 residues. The CDR3 DNA follows: TGTGCCAGCAGTGAACTAGCGGGGGCCTACAATGAGCAGTTCTTC. It codes for CASSELAGAYNEQFF.

The gene calls are TRBV7-2 and TRBJ1-2, with unresolved D. CDR1 is SGHTA, CDR2 FQGNSA, per germline. CDR3 length equals 14 residues. The germline V and J ends were trimmed by 1 base and 2 bases, with 8 bases remaining between them. The CDR3 reads CASSLDAGNYGYTF. The CDR3 bases are TGTGCCAGCAGCTTAGATGCAGGAAACTATGGCTACACCTTC.

J is TRBJ1-4 and V is TRBV6-6; D not resolved. Trimming removed 2 bases at V and 7 bases at J, with 14 bases between. In germline, CDR1 is MNHNY, CDR2 SVGAGI (reference sequence). This CDR3 comprises 15 residues. As DNA, the CDR3 is TGTGCCAGCAGTTACCCGTTGGGCGTCGGTGAAAAACTGTTTTTT. This encodes CASSYPLGVGEKLFF.

V gene TRBV5-1 combines with J gene TRBJ1-1; D unresolved. This CDR3 has 18 amino acids. V was pared by 0 bases and J by 0 bases, with 18 bases between. Germline V gene lookup returns CDR1 SGHRS and CDR2 YFSETQ. The CDR3 reads CASSLGPRGAVLNTEAFF. The CDR3 DNA reads TGCGCCAGCAGCTTGGGCCCCCGGGGTGCTGTTTTGAACACTGAAGCTTTCTTT.

This rearrangement joins TRBV12-3 or TRBV12-4 to TRBJ1-2; D perhaps matches TRBD1 (6 bases). V was shortened by 6 bases and J by 2 bases, with 10 bases between the two germline ends. This CDR3 comprises 13 residues. CDR3 in amino acids: CASSSGTNYGYTF. The DNA of the CDR3 is TGTGCCAGCAGCTCGGGGACAAACTATGGCTACACCTTC.

The chain joins TRBV30 to TRBJ1-5, with TRBD1 matching over 10 bases. The germline V gene encodes CDR1 GTSNPN and CDR2 SVGIG (reference sequence). Germline trimming cut 0 bases from V and 3 bases from J; bases unmatched to any gene: 8. The CDR3 is 17 residues long. The CDR3 nucleotides read TGTGCCTGGAGTGTATATGGGACAGGGGCCTTCAATCAGCCCCAGCATTTT. This codes for CAWSVYGTGAFNQPQHF.

The chain links TRBV2 to TRBJ1-6; 10 bases line up with TRBD1. Germline loops: CDR1 SNHLY, CDR2 FYNNEI. The CDR3 has 14 amino acids. The J segment lost 7 bases and the V segment lost 5 bases, leaving 2 bases of the junction unmatched. The CDR3 nucleotides are TGTGCCAGCAGTCCGGGACAGGGGAATTCACCCCTCCACTTT. It is translated as CASSPGQGNSPLHF.

This chain uses TRBV18 with TRBJ2-3; TRBD2 might be the D (6 bases). CDR3 size: 14 residues. Germline lookup yields CDR1 KGHSH and CDR2 LQKENI. V was trimmed by 3 bases and J by 5 bases, leaving 12 bases between them. Here the CDR3 reads CASSPTGVRDTQYF. DNA of the CDR3: TGTGCCAGCTCACCCACGGGGGTAAGAGATACGCAGTATTTT.

The J gene is TRBJ2-1, the V gene TRBV9, with a weak D call TRBD1 (6 bases). Per germline, CDR1 SGDLS and CDR2 YYNGEE. The CDR3 has 16 residues. V lost 0 bases, J lost 0 bases, and 10 bases lay in between. The CDR3 nucleotides read TGTGCCAGCAGCGTAGCGAGGGGGAGCTCCTACAATGAGCAGTTCTTC. Translation gives CASSVARGSSYNEQFF. Supplemented by reference TRBV9 and TRBJ2-1, the full variable domain reads DSGVTQTPKHLITATGQRVTLRCSPRSGDLSVYWYQQSLDQGLQFLIQYYNGEERAKGNILERFSAQQFPDLHSELNLSSLELGDSALYFCASSVARGSSYNEQFFGPGTRLTVL.

The chain uses TRBV3-1 (or the pseudogene TRBV3-2) and TRBJ2-1; the match to TRBD1 covers 7 bases. This CDR3 has 16 residues. Trimming took 5 bases from V and 2 from J; bases not matched to a gene: 9. Germline V lookup: CDR1 LGHDT, CDR2 YNNKEL (reference sequence). CDR3 nucleotide sequence: TGTGCCAGCAGCTCCACCGACAGGGCTGCCTACAATGAGCAGTTCTTC. Protein: CASSSTDRAAYNEQFF.

V is TRBV9 and J is TRBJ1-2; the match to TRBD1 covers 12 bases. This CDR3 comprises 18 residues. Germline values: CDR1 SGDLS, CDR2 YYNGEE. The V gene end was trimmed by 2 bases and the J gene end by 1 base; junction bases not matched to a gene: 9. DNA of the CDR3: TGTGCCAGCAGCGTGGGACCGGGACAGGGGGCGATTAACTATGGCTACACCTTC. This translates into CASSVGPGQGAINYGYTF.

The chain carries TRBV11-1 and TRBJ2-5; 7 bases agree with TRBD1. The CDR3 is 15 amino acids. The germline V gene has CDR1 SGHAT and CDR2 FQDESV (reference sequence). The junction had 5 bases not matched to a gene; V was cut back by 1 base and J by 3 bases. The CDR3 loop is CASSLEGTGEETQYF. CDR3 DNA: TGTGCCAGCAGCTTAGAGGGTACAGGGGAAGAGACCCAGTACTTC.

The gene calls are TRBV5-1 and TRBJ2-5; 9 nucleotides match TRBD2. The CDR3 consists of 15 residues. CDR1 is SGHRS, CDR2 YFSETQ, per germline. Unmatched junction bases numbered 9, after V lost 4 bases and J lost 5 bases. The CDR3 here is CASSPRLAGMETQYF. The CDR3 bases are TGCGCCAGCAGCCCCCGGCTAGCGGGGATGGAGACCCAGTACTTC.